The 27 T cell receptor beta chains in this list originate from one sample, sequenced in a study of long-term antiretroviral therapy in people with HIV. The authors ran the immunoSEQ assay, v3.0, at survey level. Produced via immunoSEQ multiplex PCR; TCRdb's table is partial and in-frame only. The sample has tens of thousands of clones, roughly nine tenths seen once. This sample comprised unsorted PBMCs, obtained 0.1 years before starting antiretroviral therapy. The origin of the receptors is a woman in her forties or fifties with HIV.

The V gene is TRBV12-5, the J gene TRBJ1-1; 8 nucleotides match TRBD1. In germline, CDR1 is LGHNT, CDR2 FRNRAP. The CDR3 runs to 14 residues. After removal of 2 bases from V and 6 bases from J, the junction contained 5 bases not matched to a gene. This CDR3 reads CASGLMTGVAEAFF. CDR3 DNA: TGTGCTAGTGGTTTGATGACAGGGGTAGCTGAAGCTTTCTTT.

The V and J genes are TRBV5-8 and TRBJ1-4, with a possible D match to TRBD1 (5 bases). The CDR3 runs to 15 residues. Germline assignment: CDR1 SGHTS and CDR2 YDEGEE. V dropped 3 bases and J dropped 8 bases, with 17 bases sitting between them. This chain's CDR3 is CASSSRQGTGEKLFF. The CDR3 DNA is TGTGCCAGCAGCTCACGTCAGGGAACGGGCGAAAAACTGTTTTTT.

The chain links TRBV2 to TRBJ2-3; TRBD1 is a possible D gene (6 bases). Between the trimmed V and J ends, which lost 4 bases and 2 bases, there was a span of 13 bases. Germline V gene sequence: CDR1 SNHLY, CDR2 FYNNEI. This CDR3 has 15 residues. CDR3 residues: CASSVRQVPTDTQYF. DNA for the CDR3: TGTGCCAGCAGTGTGCGACAGGTTCCCACAGATACGCAGTATTTT.

The chain employs TRBV6-5 and TRBJ2-3; D may be TRBD1 or TRBD2 (6 bases each). The germline V gene has CDR1 MNHEY and CDR2 SVGAGI. This CDR3 contains 15 residues. The germline V and J ends were trimmed by 5 bases and 3 bases, with 15 bases remaining between them. CDR3 DNA: TGTGCCAGCAGTGCCAGTCGGGGGCGGACAGATACGCAGTATTTT. Amino acid sequence: CASSASRGRTDTQYF.

CDR3 DNA sequence: TGTGCCAGCAGCATCCAGGGACGTGGCTACACCTTC. It codes for CASSIQGRGYTF. The rearrangement joins TRBV11-2 to TRBJ1-2, with a weak D call TRBD1 (5 bases). Germline V gene sequence: CDR1 SGHAT, CDR2 FQNNGV. The CDR3 covers 12 residues. The V gene lost 5 bases and the J gene lost 7 bases, with 11 bases spanning the gap. Filled out from reference TRBV11-2 and TRBJ1-2, the complete variable domain reads EAGVAQSPRYKIIEKRQSVAFWCNPISGHATLYWYQQILGQGPKLLIQFQNNGVVDDSQLPKDRFSAERLKGVDSTLKIQPAKLEDSAVYLCASSIQGRGYTFGSGTRLTVV.

J is TRBJ1-1 and V is TRBV4-2, with a weak D call TRBD1 (5 bases). CDR1 LGHNA and CDR2 YNFKEQ come from the germline V gene. V lost 2 bases to trimming and J lost 0 bases, with 13 bases between them. The CDR3 is 16 residues long. CDR3 nucleotides: TGTGCCAGCAGCCAATGGTGGGGGACCATGAACACTGAAGCTTTCTTT. Translated: CASSQWWGTMNTEAFF.

This chain links TRBV29-1 with TRBJ2-7; 7 bases fit TRBD1. Germline V gene data show CDR1 as SQVTM and CDR2 as ANQGSEA. The CDR3 consists of 12 residues. V lost 6 bases to trimming and J lost 4 bases; unmatched junction nucleotides: 6. The DNA of the CDR3 is TGCAGCGTGGCCGGGACAGATTACGAGCAGTACTTC. Encoded protein: CSVAGTDYEQYF.

The chain carries TRBV9 and TRBJ2-1; TRBD2 agrees at 10 bases. CDR1 and CDR2 (germline): SGDLS, YYNGEE. CDR3 size: 15 residues. Trimming removed 2 bases from V and 6 bases from J; junction bases left unmatched: 5. As DNA, the CDR3 is TGTGCCAGCAGCGTTACTAGCGGGGCCTCCAATGAGCAGTTCTTC. Amino acids: CASSVTSGASNEQFF.

The chain recombines TRBV13 with TRBJ1-1; D call uncertain. The CDR3 sequence is 12 residues long. Trimming stripped 2 bases from V and 11 bases from J, with 12 bases between. Germline V gene sequence: CDR1 PRHDT, CDR2 FYEKMQ (reference sequence). Written as DNA, the CDR3 is TGTGCCAGCAGCTTATCAGGCCAAGCGGCTTTCTTT. Translated: CASSLSGQAAFF.

V is TRBV5-1 and J is TRBJ2-7, with TRBD1 matching over 7 bases. The V segment lost 0 bases and the J segment 0 bases; nucleotides outside the gene matches: 6. CDR1 and CDR2 from the germline V gene are SGHRS and YFSETQ. The CDR3 extends over 16 amino acids. In DNA, the CDR3 is TGCGCCAGCAGCTTGGGGGGGACAGTGAGCTCCTACGAGCAGTACTTC. Translation gives CASSLGGTVSSYEQYF.

The J gene is TRBJ1-2, the V gene TRBV2; the D is unclear. The CDR3 sequence is 14 residues long. Looked up from germline, CDR1 is SNHLY and CDR2 is FYNNEI. V dropped 3 bases and J dropped 4 bases, with 12 bases sitting between them. CDR3 DNA sequence: TGTGCCAGCAGTGACAATAGCGAGCGCTATGGCTACACCTTC. This translates into CASSDNSERYGYTF. The whole variable domain, remainder taken from reference TRBV2 and TRBJ1-2, is EPEVTQTPSHQVTQMGQEVILRCVPISNHLYFYWYRQILGQKVEFLVSFYNNEISEKSEIFDDQFSVERPDGSNFTLKIRSTKLEDSAMYFCASSDNSERYGYTFGSGTRLTVV.

V gene TRBV12-5 combines with J gene TRBJ2-1; D gene unclear. The CDR3 runs to 11 residues. Germline loops: CDR1 LGHNT, CDR2 FRNRAP. The V end lost 3 bases, the J end lost 10 bases, and 7 bases lay between the germline ends. Written as DNA, the CDR3 is TGTGCTAGTGGTTTAAGGAGAGAGCAGTTCTTC. Protein: CASGLRREQFF.

In DNA, the CDR3 is TGCGCCAGCAGCCGCGTGGCCGGGACTAGCTATGATGAGCAGTTCTTC. Its protein product is CASSRVAGTSYDEQFF. The chain couples TRBV4-3 to TRBJ2-1; 9 bases line up with TRBD2. CDR1 and CDR2 from the germline V gene are LGHNA and YSLEER. The CDR3 loop spans 16 amino acids. J was trimmed by 8 bases and V by 4 bases; bases with no gene match: 12.

This sequence joins TRBV9 and TRBJ2-3, with TRBD1 matching 10 bases. The trim removed 0 bases at V and 4 bases at J, leaving 2 bases unmatched. Germline V CDR1 and CDR2: SGDLS, YYNGEE. The CDR3 is 15 residues long. The CDR3: CASSVEGQGSDTQYF. The CDR3 bases are TGTGCCAGCAGCGTAGAGGGACAGGGGTCAGATACGCAGTATTTT.

The chain recombines TRBV19 with TRBJ1-5; D perhaps matches TRBD1 (5 bases). V dropped 3 bases and J dropped 2 bases, with 11 bases sitting between them. This CDR3 region has 15 residues. Germline CDR1 reads LNHDA; CDR2 reads SQIVND (reference sequence). DNA of the CDR3: TGTGCCAGTAGTATGGCCAGGGTGGGCAATCAGCCCCAGCATTTT. It translates to CASSMARVGNQPQHF.

The J gene is TRBJ1-6, the V gene TRBV28; the D gene is possibly TRBD1 (6 bases). The CDR3 is 14 residues long. Trimming stripped 8 bases from V and 10 bases from J, with 18 bases between. Looked up from germline, CDR1 is MDHEN and CDR2 is SYDVKM. CDR3 bases: TGTGCCAGCTTAACGGACAGAGTTGACTCACCCCTCCACTTT. Its translation is CASLTDRVDSPLHF.

The gene calls are TRBV30 and TRBJ1-4, with no clear D. Germline V lookup: CDR1 GTSNPN, CDR2 SVGIG (reference sequence). Between the trimmed V and J ends, which lost 4 bases and 4 bases, there was a span of 13 bases. The CDR3 loop spans 14 amino acids. CDR3 DNA: TGTGCCTGGACATTTTCAGGATATAATGAAAAACTGTTTTTT. This sequence encodes CAWTFSGYNEKLFF.

This chain connects TRBV5-1 to TRBJ2-7, with D maybe TRBD1 (6 bases). This CDR3 has 15 amino acids. Germline V gene lookup returns CDR1 SGHRS and CDR2 YFSETQ. The V and J ends lost 0 bases and 3 bases respectively, with 13 bases between them. The CDR3 bases are TGCGCCAGCAGCTTGGGATTGGGGGCGGTCTACGAGCAGTACTTC. Translated, it gives CASSLGLGAVYEQYF.

This chain connects TRBV7-3 to TRBJ2-2; 8 bases align to TRBD1. The junction had 7 bases not matched to a gene; V was cut back by 2 bases and J by 2 bases. This CDR3 has 17 residues. CDR1 and CDR2 (germline): SGHTA, FQGTGA. CDR3 protein: CASSLGTGRPNTGELFF. The CDR3 DNA reads TGTGCCAGCAGCTTAGGGACAGGTCGCCCCAACACCGGGGAGCTGTTTTTT.

The chain couples TRBV6-5 to TRBJ2-3; the match to TRBD2 covers 8 bases. The CDR3 consists of 13 residues. The germline CDR1 and CDR2 sequences are MNHEY and SVGAGI. The ends lost 6 bases at V and 7 bases at J; junction bases unmatched: 6. In DNA, the CDR3 is TGTGCCAGCAGACCGGGGGGGGCATATACGCAGTATTTT. As protein: CASRPGGAYTQYF.

The V call is TRBV5-4, the J call TRBJ2-7; D is undetermined. From germline, CDR1 is SGHNT and CDR2 YYREEE (reference sequence). This CDR3 spans 12 amino acids. Deletions cut 2 bases from V and 0 bases from J, with 3 bases between. The CDR3 coding sequence is TGTGCCAGCAGCTTCCACTCCTACGAGCAGTACTTC. Encoded protein: CASSFHSYEQYF.

The table lists this clone with a count of one. V usage is TRBV5-1 and J usage is TRBJ1-1; the D is unclear. V shed 0 bases and J shed 12 bases, with 9 bases lying between them. The CDR3 covers 11 residues. CDR1 is SGHRS and CDR2 is YFSETQ in the germline V gene. Here the CDR3 DNA reads TGCGCCAGCAGCTTGGGGAAGGCCCCTTTCTTT. Amino acid sequence: CASSLGKAPFF.

A word on this clone: One end of the junction fails to match germline, which may point to a read error. The chain has TRBV10-3 and TRBJ2-1; 8 bases align to TRBD2. The CDR3 covers 15 residues. From germline, CDR1 is ENHRY and CDR2 SYGVKD. CDR3 sequence: CAISVAGGAYNEQFF. The CDR3 nucleotides are TGTGCCATCAGTGTGGCCGGGGGGGCCTATAATGAGCAGTTCTTC.

The rearrangement links TRBV6-1 to TRBJ1-4; the D gene is possibly TRBD1 (5 bases). V lost 2 bases and J 10 bases, leaving 20 bases between the germline ends. This CDR3 spans 16 amino acids. Germline V gives CDR1 MNHNS, CDR2 SASEGT. This CDR3 reads CASSETLLAAGGKLFF. The CDR3 nucleotides read TGTGCCAGCAGTGAAACCCTTTTGGCGGCCGGGGGAAAACTGTTTTTT.

The rearrangement uses TRBV5-4 and TRBJ2-3; D ambiguous. The germline CDR1 and CDR2 sequences are SGHNT and YYREEE (reference sequence). V dropped 0 bases and J dropped 1 base, with 6 bases sitting between them. The CDR3 consists of 14 residues. For the CDR3, the DNA is TGTGCCAGCAGCTTGGATGGGGGCACAGATACGCAGTATTTT. It specifies CASSLDGGTDTQYF.

The CDR3 spells CASSSTSYGYTF. CDR3 DNA: TGTGCCAGCAGCTCCACAAGCTATGGCTACACCTTC. V is TRBV7-2 and J is TRBJ1-2; no clear D. Germline loops: CDR1 SGHTA, CDR2 FQGNSA. The ends were cut back, 4 bases at V and 4 bases at J, with 7 bases in the middle. The CDR3 is 12 amino acids. Combining the CDR3 with reference TRBV7-2 and TRBJ1-2 gives the whole variable domain GAGVSQSPSNKVTEKGKDVELRCDPISGHTALYWYRQSLGQGLEFLIYFQGNSAPDKSGLPSDRFSAERTGGSVSTLTIQRTQQEDSAVYLCASSSTSYGYTFGSGTRLTVV.

This chain joins TRBV4-3 and TRBJ2-1; 8 positions match TRBD1. The germline CDR1 and CDR2 sequences are LGHNA and YSLEER. The CDR3 runs to 15 residues. V lost 8 bases and J lost 2; bases outside the gene matches: 8. In DNA, the CDR3 is TGCGCCAGCTCCGAAGACAGGGGCGCCTACAATGAGCAGTTCTTC. As protein: CASSEDRGAYNEQFF.